The 10 T cell receptor beta chains below come from one sample, sequenced in a study of blood T cell repertoires in COVID-19. Profiling relied on immunoSEQ multiplex PCR, and the TCRdb table lists in-frame clones only, not all of them. This sample carries some 30,000 clones, about 82% of them seen once, and the ten largest clones take about 6.1%. The material sequenced was peripheral blood. Receptors originate from a man aged 60-69 years with active COVID-19.

By share of the sample, this clone is medium-sized (0.01 to 0.1%). V is TRBV28 and J is TRBJ1-2; 11 bases match TRBD1. The CDR3 is 17 residues long. Germline V gene data show CDR1 as MDHEN and CDR2 as SYDVKM. The trim removed 4 bases at V and 1 base at J, leaving 8 bases unmatched. The CDR3, as DNA: TGTGCCAGCAGTTCACCGGGACAGGGGGGATTTAACTATGGCTACACCTTC. It codes for CASSSPGQGGFNYGYTF.

The rearrangement joins TRBV6-1 to TRBJ2-5; D might be TRBD1 (5 bases). Germline V gives CDR1 MNHNS, CDR2 SASEGT. V dropped 2 bases and J dropped 2 bases, with 15 bases sitting between them. The CDR3 runs to 16 residues. In DNA, the CDR3 is TGTGCCAGCAGTGAAACCTCGAGGACATCTCAAGAGACCCAGTACTTC. Amino acids: CASSETSRTSQETQYF.

The V and J genes are TRBV3-1 (or the pseudogene TRBV3-2) and TRBJ1-2, with D possibly being TRBD1 (5 bases). Looked up from germline, CDR1 is LGHDT and CDR2 is YNNKEL (reference sequence). CDR3 size: 16 residues. V was pared by 1 base and J by 1 base, with 13 bases between. CDR3 in amino acids: CASSQVGAGSNYGYTF. DNA for the CDR3: TGTGCCAGCAGCCAAGTTGGGGCAGGTAGTAACTATGGCTACACCTTC.

The rearrangement joins TRBV3-1 (or the pseudogene TRBV3-2) to TRBJ2-1; 8 bases fit TRBD2. Germline V gives CDR1 LGHDT, CDR2 YNNKEL (reference sequence). The V segment lost 4 bases and the J segment 7 bases; nucleotides outside the gene matches: 6. This CDR3 has 14 amino acids. CDR3 in amino acids: CASSRAGGANEQFF. The CDR3 DNA reads TGTGCCAGCAGCCGTGCCGGGGGGGCTAATGAGCAGTTCTTC.

V usage is TRBV27 and J usage is TRBJ2-5; 8 bases are shared with TRBD2. V shed 6 bases, J shed 4 bases, and the junction held 10 bases outside the gene matches. Germline loops: CDR1 MNHEY, CDR2 SMNVEV (reference sequence). The CDR3 runs 15 residues. CDR3 in amino acids: CASRREALVRETQYF. The CDR3 DNA follows: TGTGCCAGCAGGCGGGAGGCCCTCGTGCGAGAGACCCAGTACTTC.

V is TRBV9 and J is TRBJ1-1, with D maybe TRBD1 (5 bases). The ends were cut back, 6 bases at V and 4 bases at J, with 19 bases in the middle. The germline gives CDR1 SGDLS, CDR2 YYNGEE. The CDR3 is 15 residues long. In DNA form, the CDR3 reads TGTGCCAGCACCCTAGACTCCATGGGGGGCACTGAAGCTTTCTTT. Encoded protein: CASTLDSMGGTEAFF.

This clone appeared once. The chain is built from TRBV10-3 and TRBJ2-3; 11 bases fit TRBD2. V shed 5 bases and J 2 bases; nucleotides not matched to a gene: 3. Germline V CDR1 and CDR2: ENHRY, SYGVKD. The CDR3 extends over 15 amino acids. CDR3 loop: CAISSLAGDTDTQYF. The CDR3 DNA is TGTGCCATCAGTTCACTAGCGGGAGACACAGATACGCAGTATTTT.

This clone was detected once. V gene TRBV3-1 (or the pseudogene TRBV3-2) combines with J gene TRBJ2-5; a possible D gene is TRBD2 (7 bases). V lost 4 bases, J lost 4 bases, and 13 bases lay in between. Germline CDR1 LGHDT, CDR2 YNNKEL (reference sequence). The CDR3 contains 14 residues. The CDR3 here is CASSPSGGIETQYF. Here the CDR3 DNA reads TGTGCCAGCAGCCCCTCGGGGGGCATAGAGACCCAGTACTTC.

This chain connects TRBV11-3 to TRBJ2-2; TRBD1 is a possible D gene (6 bases). The V gene's germline CDR1 is SGHNT and CDR2 YENEEA. This CDR3 spans 14 amino acids. The CDR3 sequence: CASSGATSTGELFF. The DNA for the CDR3 is TGTGCTAGCTCAGGGGCCACGTCCACCGGGGAGCTGTTTTTT. Full variable domain (rest looked up from reference TRBV11-3 and TRBJ2-2): EAGVVQSPRYKIIEKKQPVAFWCNPISGHNTLYWYLQNLGQGPELLIRYENEEAVDDSQLPKDRFSAERLKGVDSTLKIQPAELGDSAVYLCASSGATSTGELFFGEGSRLTVL.

This chain joins TRBV5-4 and TRBJ1-2; 9 bases are a match to TRBD1. Unmatched junction bases numbered 9, after V lost 4 bases and J lost 8 bases. Germline CDR1 and CDR2: SGHNT and YYREEE (reference sequence). The CDR3 spans 14 residues. The CDR3 DNA follows: TGTGCCAGCAGCCCGGGACAGGGAGAAGCGGGCTACACCTTC. This gives the protein CASSPGQGEAGYTF.